These T cell receptor beta chains were read from a single sample in a study of control samples from healthy donors and cancer patients. Some clones are missing from TCRdb's copy, which holds only in-frame ones; the method was immunoSEQ multiplex PCR. The sample lists more than 85,000 clones, approximately 88% occurring once. The sequenced sample was PBMCs. Receptors originate from a man between 65 and 85 years old with lung cancer. CDR3s include the opening cysteine and the closing phenylalanine or tryptophan. A D gene is named only where the DNA matches it firmly. A clone size is listed for some rows: how often the clone was seen (once, few, many), or a class if it is expanded.

CDR3 | DNA | D | size | J | V
CASSLNGGLAGGEQYF | TGTGCCAGCAGCTTAAATGGGGGACTAGCGGGGGGCGAGCAGTACTTC | TRBD2 | . | TRBJ2-7 | TRBV11-3
CASSPRFPNTGELFF | TGTGCCAGTAGTCCCCGATTTCCCAACACCGGGGAGCTGTTTTTT | . | . | TRBJ2-2 | TRBV19
CSVDSGNTIYF | TGCAGCGTTGACAGTGGAAACACCATATATTTT | . | . | TRBJ1-3 | TRBV29-1
CASGLSTDTQYF | TGTGCTAGTGGTTTGAGCACAGATACGCAGTATTTT | . | . | TRBJ2-3 | TRBV12-5
CATSRRGRNEQFF | TGTGCCACCAGCCGCCGAGGGCGCAATGAGCAGTTCTTC | . | . | TRBJ2-1 | TRBV15
CASSLEAGSSGNTIYF | TGTGCCAGCAGCTTGGAGGCAGGGAGCTCTGGAAACACCATATATTTT | . | . | TRBJ1-3 | TRBV5-6
CASSPHRDFYEQYF | TGTGCCAGCAGCCCACACAGGGATTTCTACGAGCAGTACTTC | . | . | TRBJ2-7 | TRBV16
CASGESQGSETQYF | TGTGCTAGTGGTGAGTCACAGGGCAGCGAGACCCAGTACTTC | . | once | TRBJ2-5 | TRBV12-5
CATSSPGTGGNEQFF | TGTGCCACCAGCAGCCCCGGGACAGGGGGCAACGAGCAGTTCTTC | TRBD1 | . | TRBJ2-1 | TRBV15
CATRGGLGSGYGYTF | TGTGCCACCCGGGGGGGGCTGGGGTCAGGGTATGGCTACACCTTC | . | . | TRBJ1-2 | TRBV3-1/TRBV3-2
CASGLFGGAGYTF | TGTGCCAGCGGTTTGTTTGGGGGCGCTGGCTACACCTTC | . | once | TRBJ1-2 | TRBV2
CASSVGSGGAYEQYF | TGTGCCAGCAGCGTAGGGAGCGGGGGGGCGTACGAGCAGTACTTC | TRBD2 | few | TRBJ2-7 | TRBV9
CASSLTPGRANYGYTF | TGTGCCAGCAGCCTAACCCCCGGAAGAGCTAACTATGGCTACACCTTC | . | . | TRBJ1-2 | TRBV27
CASTRSAGTDTQYF | TGTGCCAGCACCCGCTCTGCTGGCACAGATACGCAGTATTTT | . | . | TRBJ2-3 | TRBV6-5
CASSGSKTQYF | TGTGCCAGTTCAGGGTCGAAGACCCAGTACTTC | . | . | TRBJ2-5 | TRBV19
CASSSTGQGSSPLHF | TGCGCCAGCAGCTCAACGGGACAGGGTAGTTCACCCCTCCACTTT | TRBD1 | . | TRBJ1-6 | TRBV5-1
CSARGEETQYF | TGCAGTGCTAGAGGGGAAGAAACGCAGTATTTT | . | . | TRBJ2-3 | TRBV20-1
CASSPQESTGELFF | TGTGCCAGCTCACCACAGGAAAGCACCGGGGAGCTGTTTTTT | . | . | TRBJ2-2 | TRBV18
CASTPASEVYEQYF | TGTGCCAGCACCCCTGCGTCTGAAGTCTACGAGCAGTACTTC | . | . | TRBJ2-7 | TRBV6-5
CASSLRVAEQFF | TGTGCCAGCAGTTTAAGGGTTGCTGAGCAGTTCTTC | . | . | TRBJ2-1 | TRBV12-3/TRBV12-4
CASSLEPFQPQHF | TGTGCCAGCAGCTTAGAGCCATTTCAGCCCCAGCATTTT | . | . | TRBJ1-5 | TRBV11-2
CASSRAGKNIQYF | TGTGCCAGCAGCAGGGCAGGCAAAAACATTCAGTACTTC | . | once | TRBJ2-4 | TRBV9
CASSPDQGISTDTQYF | TGTGCCAGCTCACCAGATCAGGGAATTTCCACAGATACGCAGTATTTT | . | . | TRBJ2-3 | TRBV18
CAPSNCRENGYTF | TGTGCCCCATCGAACTGCAGGGAAAATGGCTACACCTTC | . | . | TRBJ1-2 | TRBV24-1
CASSQETRSFETQYF | TGCGCCAGCAGCCAGGAGACTAGAAGCTTCGAGACCCAGTACTTC | . | . | TRBJ2-5 | TRBV4-1